A single sample is the source of the 5 T cell receptor beta chains below, sequenced in a study of T cells after yellow fever vaccination. TCRdb re-called the 5' RACE reads through MiXCR, storing one row per CDR3 protein. There are some 300,000 distinct CDR3 sequences in the sample; around 8.1% occur only once, and approximately 15% lies in the top ten. The sample here was PBMCs, taken roughly 45 days after the first yellow fever vaccination. These receptor sequences come from a man between 18 and 35 years old who received the YFV17D yellow fever vaccine.

V is TRBV23-1 and J is TRBJ2-7, with 8 bases fitting TRBD2. TRBV23-1 is known as an ORF, though its function is uncertain. The CDR3 runs to 14 residues. J was trimmed by 3 bases and V by 8 bases; bases with no gene match: 9. In nucleotides, the CDR3 is TGCGCCAGCTTCCGGGAGGGGAGTCACTACGAGCAGTACTTC. Protein sequence: CASFREGSHYEQYF.

The genes are TRBV10-3 and TRBJ2-3; possibly TRBD2 for D (5 bases). V was shortened by 3 bases and J by 2 bases, with 15 bases between the two germline ends. Germline V gene sequence: CDR1 ENHRY, CDR2 SYGVKD. The CDR3 loop spans 16 amino acids. The CDR3 DNA follows: TGTGCCATCAGTGATCGGAAGAGGGATACCACAGATACGCAGTATTTT. It codes for CAISDRKRDTTDTQYF.

There are many counts of this clonotype. This sequence joins TRBV6-2 or TRBV6-3 and TRBJ2-1; D is ambiguous. CDR1 and CDR2 from the germline V gene are MNHEY and SVGEGT. CDR3 length equals 15 residues. The V and J ends lost 5 bases and 0 bases respectively, with 11 bases between them. The CDR3 nucleotides read TGTGCCAGCAGTCCAAGTATGAGCTCCTACAATGAGCAGTTCTTC. Its translation is CASSPSMSSYNEQFF.

This clonotype turned up a few times. The chain joins TRBV20-1 to TRBJ1-3; D may be TRBD1 (5 bases). Germline-derived CDR1 and CDR2 are DFQATT and SNEGSKA (reference sequence). The CDR3 is made up of 15 amino acids. V was clipped by 0 bases and J by 0 bases, with 9 bases between them. CDR3 nucleotides: TGCAGTGCTAGAGATTCACAGGCCTCTGGAAACACCATATATTTT. Amino acids: CSARDSQASGNTIYF.

In this sample, this clonotype turned up a few times. The CDR3 nucleotides read TGTGCCAGCAGCTCCGAAACCACAGACGGTGAGCAGTTCTTC. Encoded protein: CASSSETTDGEQFF. The chain carries TRBV13 and TRBJ2-1, with unresolved D. CDR1 is PRHDT and CDR2 is FYEKMQ in the germline V gene (reference sequence). Deletions cut 4 bases from V and 9 bases from J, with 16 bases between. The CDR3 length is 14 residues.